These 20 T cell receptor beta chains originate from one sample sequenced in a study of CD8+ T cells in alopecia areata. TCR sequencing used cDNA made by reverse transcription of extracted RNA. TCRdb keeps only in-frame clones here, not all; method: immunoSEQ multiplex PCR. This sample has over 30,000 clones, with about 74% found just once. Sequencing used NKG2D-low CD8+ T cells sorted from blood. Receptors originate from a human donor with alopecia areata.

J is TRBJ1-4 and V is TRBV4-1, with D possibly TRBD1 on 5 matching bases. Germline V gene lookup returns CDR1 MGHRA and CDR2 YSYEKL. The V and J ends lost 0 bases and 7 bases respectively, with 12 bases between them. The CDR3 has 15 amino acids. The CDR3 spells CASSQDGTRGEKLFF. CDR3 nucleotides: TGCGCCAGCAGCCAAGATGGGACCCGAGGTGAAAAACTGTTTTTT.

The chain links TRBV27 to TRBJ1-2; D is perhaps TRBD1 (5 bases). The CDR3 sequence is 14 residues long. The germline V gene has CDR1 MNHEY and CDR2 SMNVEV (reference sequence). Trimming shortened V by 8 bases and J by 6 bases, and 19 bases separated the two germline ends. CDR3 sequence reads: CASGPLGVLDGYTF. In nucleotides, the CDR3 is TGTGCCAGCGGCCCCCTGGGGGTCCTGGATGGCTACACCTTC.

The CDR3 is CASSFGGTDTGELFF. Written as DNA, the CDR3 is TGTGCCAGCAGTTTCGGCGGGACGGACACCGGGGAGCTGTTTTTT. This rearrangement joins TRBV28 to TRBJ2-2, with a weak D call TRBD2 (6 bases). Per the germline V gene, CDR1 is MDHEN and CDR2 is SYDVKM. V lost 3 bases and J lost 3, with 11 bases in between. The CDR3 is 15 residues long.

This clone was recorded once. The chain combines TRBV5-1 with TRBJ2-7; D not resolved. Germline loops: CDR1 SGHRS, CDR2 YFSETQ. This CDR3 is 17 amino acids long. The V end lost 0 bases, the J end lost 3 bases, and 19 bases lay between the germline ends. CDR3 sequence: CASSLGGVGKRHYEQYF. CDR3 sequence (DNA): TGCGCCAGCAGCTTGGGAGGCGTGGGAAAGAGGCACTACGAGCAGTACTTC.

V usage is TRBV6-5 and J usage is TRBJ1-2; D uncertain. V shed 2 bases and J shed 6 bases, with 16 bases lying between them. The CDR3 totals 15 residues. Germline V lookup: CDR1 MNHEY, CDR2 SVGAGI. CDR3 DNA: TGTGCCAGCAGTTACGGGCTGGACGCAAACGATGGCTACACCTTC. Its protein product is CASSYGLDANDGYTF.

This clone is labeled medium-sized. J is TRBJ1-1 and V is TRBV19, with D unclear. Per germline, CDR1 LNHDA and CDR2 SQIVND (reference sequence). The CDR3 loop spans 12 amino acids. V lost 6 bases to trimming and J lost 7 bases, with 12 bases between them. CDR3 region: CASRIGDIEAFF. Written as DNA, the CDR3 is TGTGCCAGTAGAATTGGTGATATTGAAGCTTTCTTT.

The chain recombines TRBV30 with TRBJ2-1; a weak D match, TRBD2 (5 bases). Germline lookup yields CDR1 GTSNPN and CDR2 SVGIG (reference sequence). CDR3 length equals 14 residues. V lost 5 bases and J 3 bases, leaving 14 bases between the germline ends. CDR3 region: CAWGLLAIYNEQFF. The DNA of the CDR3 is TGTGCCTGGGGGCTGTTAGCGATCTACAATGAGCAGTTCTTC.

By share, this clone counts as medium-sized. This chain joins TRBV10-2 and TRBJ2-2; no clear D. The CDR3 length is 13 residues. Germline V gives CDR1 WSHSY, CDR2 SAAADI. Trimming removed 6 bases from V and 2 bases from J, with 7 bases in between. The CDR3 loop reads CASRQYNTGELFF. The CDR3 DNA follows: TGCGCCAGCAGACAGTATAACACCGGGGAGCTGTTTTTT.

This chain's CDR3 is CASSERGLLSTGELFF. The DNA for the CDR3 is TGTGCCAGCAGTGAGAGAGGGTTGCTCAGCACCGGGGAGCTGTTTTTT. V is TRBV28 and J is TRBJ2-2, with D perhaps matching TRBD2 (5 bases). This CDR3 contains 16 residues. The germline V and J ends were trimmed by 5 bases and 4 bases, with 17 bases remaining between them. CDR1 is MDHEN and CDR2 is SYDVKM in the germline V gene.

The chain uses TRBV27 and TRBJ2-7; 9 nucleotides line up with TRBD2. CDR3 length equals 13 residues. The J segment lost 3 bases and the V segment lost 7 bases, leaving 4 bases of the junction unmatched. Germline CDR1 reads MNHEY; CDR2 reads SMNVEV (reference sequence). In DNA, the CDR3 is TGTGCCAGCATGACTAGCGGACACTACGAGCAGTACTTC. It specifies CASMTSGHYEQYF.

The CDR3 spells CSVHTGIADTQYF. CDR3 in DNA: TGCAGCGTTCACACGGGGATCGCAGATACGCAGTATTTT. V and J are TRBV29-1 and TRBJ2-3, with a possible D match to TRBD2 (5 bases). The CDR3 is 13 amino acids. The germline CDR1 and CDR2 sequences are SQVTM and ANQGSEA. V lost 5 bases and J 4 bases, leaving 13 bases between the germline ends.

The V and J genes are TRBV15 and TRBJ1-5; TRBD1 agrees at 10 bases. The CDR3 loop spans 16 amino acids. After removal of 7 bases from V and 6 bases from J, the junction contained 12 bases not matched to a gene. Germline lookup yields CDR1 LNHNV and CDR2 YYDKDF (reference sequence). The CDR3 reads CATTDSLDRGVQPQHF. CDR3 nucleotide sequence: TGTGCCACCACCGATTCCCTGGACAGGGGGGTTCAGCCCCAGCATTTT.

The chain uses TRBV27 and TRBJ2-3, with D hard to call. V lost 5 bases to trimming and J lost 0 bases, with 12 bases between them. Germline CDR1 MNHEY, CDR2 SMNVEV (reference sequence). The CDR3 runs 15 residues. The CDR3: CASSLLITSTDTQYF. The DNA of the CDR3 is TGTGCCAGCAGTCTTTTGATTACGAGCACAGATACGCAGTATTTT.

CDR3 coding DNA: TGTGCCAGTAGTATGAGGGCTAGCGGACACAATGAGCAGTTCTTC. Protein sequence: CASSMRASGHNEQFF. The chain combines TRBV19 with TRBJ2-1, with 7 bases fitting TRBD2. CDR3 length equals 15 residues. CDR1 is LNHDA and CDR2 is SQIVND in the germline V gene (reference sequence). Trimming at V came to 3 bases and at J to 5 bases, leaving 7 bases not matched to a gene. Together with reference TRBV19 and TRBJ2-1, the CDR3 gives the full variable domain: DGGITQSPKYLFRKEGQNVTLSCEQNLNHDAMYWYRQDPGQGLRLIYYSQIVNDFQKGDIAEGYSVSREKKESFPLTVTSAQKNPTAFYLCASSMRASGHNEQFFGPGTRLTVL.

The V call is TRBV13, the J call TRBJ1-2, with a tentative D call TRBD1 (6 bases). The V end was cut by 2 bases, the J end by 2 bases, with 15 bases between. The CDR3 covers 16 residues. Per the germline V gene, CDR1 is PRHDT and CDR2 is FYEKMQ (reference sequence). CDR3 DNA: TGTGCCAGCAGCTTAAGTCTCCGGGACACGAACTATGGCTACACCTTC. Translated: CASSLSLRDTNYGYTF.

The chain joins TRBV5-6 to TRBJ2-3; a weak D match, TRBD1 (6 bases). The ends were cut back, 0 bases at V and 11 bases at J, with 19 bases in the middle. CDR1 and CDR2 from the germline V gene are SGHDT and YYEEEE. This CDR3 is 15 amino acids long. CDR3 region: CASSLDTGPEQGQYF. CDR3 bases: TGTGCCAGCAGCTTGGATACAGGGCCTGAGCAGGGGCAGTATTTT.

This clone appeared a single time. The chain uses TRBV5-1 and TRBJ2-5; D possibly corresponds to TRBD1 (6 bases). V was shortened by 1 base and J by 4 bases, with 14 bases between the two germline ends. The germline gives CDR1 SGHRS, CDR2 YFSETQ. The CDR3 length is 15 residues. The CDR3 DNA is TGCGCCAGCAGCTTGCAAGGGACACTAGGAGAGACCCAGTACTTC. Its translation: CASSLQGTLGETQYF.

V is TRBV5-4 and J is TRBJ2-3; the D gene is possibly TRBD2 (6 bases). Germline lookup yields CDR1 SGHNT and CDR2 YYREEE (reference sequence). Trimming removed 1 base at V and 3 bases at J, with 9 bases between. The CDR3 is 14 amino acids. Written as DNA, the CDR3 is TGTGCCAGCAGCTTGAGGAGGGAGACAGATACGCAGTATTTT. Protein: CASSLRRETDTQYF.

The chain carries TRBV5-1 and TRBJ2-7; 14 positions match TRBD2. Germline assignment: CDR1 SGHRS and CDR2 YFSETQ. There are 14 residues in the CDR3. J was trimmed by 3 bases and V by 5 bases; bases with no gene match: 1. The CDR3 coding sequence is TGCGCCAGCAGGGGACTAGCGGGAGTCTACGAGCAGTACTTC. Its protein is CASRGLAGVYEQYF.

The chain combines TRBV7-9 with TRBJ2-7, with unresolved D. CDR1 and CDR2 from the germline V gene are SEHNR and FQNEAQ (reference sequence). V was pared by 0 bases and J by 4 bases, with 4 bases between. CDR3 length: 12 amino acids. CDR3 nucleotides: TGTGCCAGCAGCTTAGCAATTTACGAGCAGTACTTC. It encodes CASSLAIYEQYF. The complete variable domain, with remaining parts taken from reference TRBV7-9 and TRBJ2-7, reads DTGVSQNPRHKITKRGQNVTFRCDPISEHNRLYWYRQTLGQGPEFLTYFQNEAQLEKSRLLSDRFSAERPKGSFSTLEIQRTEQGDSAMYLCASSLAIYEQYFGPGTRLTVT.